The 14 T cell receptor beta chains in this list originate from one sample, sequenced in a study of OX40 agonist ivuxolimab in advanced cancers. The protocol was immunoSEQ multiplex PCR, while the TCRdb copy is restricted to in-frame clones and leaves out a portion. The sample includes fewer than 100,000 clones, roughly 89% seen only once; the top ten take approximately 0.5%. The starting material was CD4+ or CD8+ T cells sorted from blood, obtained in a trial of the OX40 agonist ivuxolimab. The receptor source for this set is an adult with an advanced solid tumor such as melanoma, head and neck, liver or kidney cancer.

This clone has only one observation. V gene TRBV27 combines with J gene TRBJ2-3; 10 nucleotides match TRBD1. The CDR3 contains 13 residues. The ends lost 7 bases at V and 6 bases at J; junction bases unmatched: 4. Germline V lookup: CDR1 MNHEY, CDR2 SMNVEV (reference sequence). The CDR3 is CASTWTGGDTQYF. The CDR3, as DNA: TGTGCCAGCACGTGGACAGGGGGGGATACGCAGTATTTT.

This rearrangement joins TRBV5-1 to TRBJ2-2; TRBD2 might be the D (6 bases). CDR3 size: 15 residues. The ends were cut back, 6 bases at V and 4 bases at J, with 16 bases in the middle. Germline V gene sequence: CDR1 SGHRS, CDR2 YFSETQ. This CDR3 is CASTPGGLGTGELFF. CDR3 coding DNA: TGCGCCAGCACCCCAGGAGGGCTGGGCACCGGGGAGCTGTTTTTT.

The V and J genes are TRBV5-1 and TRBJ1-2; D unclear. The CDR3 covers 14 residues. V dropped 0 bases and J dropped 9 bases, with 15 bases sitting between them. The germline CDR1 and CDR2 sequences are SGHRS and YFSETQ. CDR3 residues: CASSLVGLEFRYTF. In DNA, the CDR3 is TGCGCCAGCAGCTTGGTCGGGTTAGAATTTCGCTACACCTTC.

This chain joins TRBV15 and TRBJ2-5; tentatively, D is TRBD1 or TRBD2 (5 bases each). CDR1 LNHNV and CDR2 YYDKDF come from the germline V gene (reference sequence). This CDR3 contains 14 residues. V lost 0 bases to trimming and J lost 5 bases, with 10 bases between them. In DNA form, the CDR3 reads TGTGCCACCAGCAGAGATTGGGGGAGTGAGACCCAGTACTTC. Translated: CATSRDWGSETQYF.

The rearrangement joins TRBV5-1 to TRBJ2-7; weak D call: TRBD1 (5 bases). This CDR3 has 14 amino acids. The germline gives CDR1 SGHRS, CDR2 YFSETQ. V lost 3 bases to trimming and J lost 2 bases, with 12 bases between them. The CDR3 DNA reads TGCGCCAGCAGCTCCAGTGGGGCCGCCTACGAGCAGTACTTC. It codes for CASSSSGAAYEQYF.

The chain combines TRBV7-2 with TRBJ2-1, with D unclear. V was shortened by 3 bases and J by 2 bases, with 11 bases between the two germline ends. The V gene's germline CDR1 is SGHTA and CDR2 FQGNSA. This CDR3 comprises 15 residues. CDR3 nucleotide sequence: TGTGCCAGCAGCTTTCGAGGCCCGACCTACAATGAGCAGTTCTTC. Its translation: CASSFRGPTYNEQFF.

This clone was counted a single time. This chain uses TRBV6-1 with TRBJ2-7; TRBD1 matches at 7 bases. CDR1 and CDR2 from the germline V gene are MNHNS and SASEGT. The J segment lost 2 bases and the V segment lost 7 bases, leaving 11 bases of the junction unmatched. This CDR3 contains 15 residues. CDR3 protein: CASILDRLGTYEQYF. The CDR3, as DNA: TGTGCCAGCATTCTGGACAGGCTTGGAACCTACGAGCAGTACTTC.

V usage is TRBV11-2 and J usage is TRBJ1-3; D remains unclear. The CDR3 is 13 residues long. Germline loops: CDR1 SGHAT, CDR2 FQNNGV. Deletions cut 4 bases from V and 3 bases from J, with 7 bases between. The DNA for the CDR3 is TGTGCCAGCAGCTCCTCGGTTGGAAACACCATATATTTT. Translating it yields CASSSSVGNTIYF.

This chain joins TRBV5-1 and TRBJ2-5; D call uncertain. V dropped 10 bases and J dropped 1 base, with 8 bases sitting between them. This CDR3 is built from 11 residues. Germline CDR1 is SGHRS and CDR2 is YFSETQ. CDR3 coding DNA: TGCGCCTGTCGCGCCCAAGAGACCCAGTACTTC. This translates into CACRAQETQYF.

The chain couples TRBV10-3 to TRBJ2-2; tentatively, D is TRBD2 (7 bases). Germline V lookup: CDR1 ENHRY, CDR2 SYGVKD. The CDR3 consists of 15 residues. V lost 11 bases, J lost 0 bases, and 16 bases lay in between. The CDR3: CAAEGGQTNTGELFF. The CDR3 DNA reads as TGTGCCGCCGAGGGGGGGCAAACGAACACCGGGGAGCTGTTTTTT.

In the case of this clone: Different DNA sequences within this sample yield the same CDR3. The chain recombines TRBV15 with TRBJ1-5; TRBD1 aligns across 9 bases. V was clipped by 3 bases and J by 1 base; unmatched bases: 1. Per germline, CDR1 LNHNV and CDR2 YYDKDF (reference sequence). The CDR3 contains 15 residues. CDR3 region: CATSRGQGSNQPQHF. The CDR3 DNA follows: TGTGCCACCAGCAGGGGACAGGGAAGCAATCAGCCCCAGCATTTT.

This clone was seen a few times. The chain has TRBV7-2 and TRBJ1-5; no clear D. This CDR3 has 12 residues. Trimming removed 5 bases at V and 6 bases at J, with 8 bases between. Germline V lookup: CDR1 SGHTA, CDR2 FQGNSA. This CDR3 is CASSQGSQPQHF. CDR3 sequence (DNA): TGTGCCAGCAGCCAAGGGAGTCAGCCCCAGCATTTT.

The rearrangement joins TRBV7-2 to TRBJ1-5; D unclear. The germline gives CDR1 SGHTA, CDR2 FQGNSA. CDR3 length: 14 amino acids. With 5 bases removed from V and 9 bases from J, the gap between germline ends came to 17 bases. The CDR3 DNA reads as TGTGCCAGCAGCCCCGACGGGGTAGCTGGGCCCCAGCATTTT. Its protein is CASSPDGVAGPQHF.

V gene TRBV6-1 combines with J gene TRBJ2-7, with unresolved D. The CDR3 has 12 amino acids. The germline CDR1 and CDR2 sequences are MNHNS and SASEGT. V dropped 3 bases and J dropped 2 bases, with 5 bases sitting between them. CDR3 sequence: CASSDGTYEQYF. The CDR3 nucleotides read TGTGCCAGCAGTGACGGAACCTACGAGCAGTACTTC.